Listed here is a single T cell receptor (beta chain). The primer mix had 60 Vbeta and 13 Jbeta primers. Generated by immunoSEQ multiplex PCR, the TCRdb table keeps only in-frame clones and is missing some. The sample consists of under 55,000 clones, 60% to 75% of them appearing once. The data derive from a study of cytomegalovirus exposure and HLA in healthy donors. CDR1 MNHEY and CDR2 SVGAGI come from the germline V gene. V was trimmed by 5 bases and J by 5 bases, leaving 13 bases between them. The CDR3 has 13 residues. The sequenced material came from PBMCs. The origin of this receptor is a woman aged 45 to 65 in good health and CMV-seronegative. This sequence joins TRBV6-5 and TRBJ2-7; no definite D call. CDR3 bases: TGTGCCAGCAGTCCGTCAGGTTTAGACGAGCAGTACTTC. Protein sequence: CASSPSGLDEQYF.